Listed here are 24 T cell receptor beta chains from one sample, sequenced in a study of beta chain features in type 1 diabetes. Reverse transcription of all isolated RNA meant that expressed TCRB transcripts were sequenced. The assay was immunoSEQ multiplex PCR, and TCRdb's table has in-frame clones only and misses some. The sample has some 180,000 clones, about an eighth seen once. The sample consisted of central memory CD4+ T cells from blood. The source is a woman between 18 and 29 years old in good health.

The CDR3 nucleotides are TGTGCCAGCAGCGTAGGTAGATCGGGCACAGATACGCAGTATTTT. Protein product: CASSVGRSGTDTQYF. The chain is built from TRBV9 and TRBJ2-3; D call uncertain. V was clipped by 0 bases and J by 1 base, with 9 bases between them. This CDR3 spans 15 amino acids. Germline-derived CDR1 and CDR2 are SGDLS and YYNGEE.

The rearrangement uses TRBV7-9 and TRBJ2-3, with unresolved D. The CDR3 extends over 15 amino acids. Germline CDR1 is SEHNR and CDR2 is FQNEAQ (reference sequence). Trimming took 6 bases from V and 0 from J, leaving 13 bases between them. CDR3 sequence: CASRPPSTSTDTQYF. The CDR3 DNA sequence: TGTGCCAGCAGACCCCCATCTACTAGCACAGATACGCAGTATTTT. Complete variable domain (other parts from reference TRBV7-9 and TRBJ2-3): DTGVSQNPRHKITKRGQNVTFRCDPISEHNRLYWYRQTLGQGPEFLTYFQNEAQLEKSRLLSDRFSAERPKGSFSTLEIQRTEQGDSAMYLCASRPPSTSTDTQYFGPGTRLTVL.

The chain links TRBV14 to TRBJ2-5, with D perhaps matching TRBD1 (6 bases). Trimming left V 2 bases short and J 0 bases short, with 10 bases between. The CDR3 is 15 amino acids. Germline V gives CDR1 SGHDN, CDR2 FVKESK. The CDR3 DNA sequence: TGTGCCAGCAGCCAATTCCAGGGGTACCAAGAGACCCAGTACTTC. As protein: CASSQFQGYQETQYF.

This clone was seen more than once but under ten times. The J gene is TRBJ2-7, the V gene TRBV18; 13 nucleotides agree with TRBD2. CDR3 length: 14 residues. Germline V gene sequence: CDR1 KGHSH, CDR2 LQKENI. The V segment lost 5 bases and the J segment 5 bases; nucleotides outside the gene matches: 3. The CDR3 DNA reads as TGTGCCAGCTCATCAGGACTAGCGGGAGACGAGCAGTACTTC. It codes for CASSSGLAGDEQYF.

This clone was counted only a few times. The rearrangement uses TRBV9 and TRBJ2-2; D might be TRBD2 (5 bases). Trimming left V 0 bases short and J 3 bases short, with 15 bases between. The germline V gene has CDR1 SGDLS and CDR2 YYNGEE. The CDR3 extends over 17 amino acids. CDR3 DNA: TGTGCCAGCAGCGTAGGGCCCTCCTCGAGGGACACCGGGGAGCTGTTTTTT. The encoded protein is CASSVGPSSRDTGELFF.

A few counts support this clone. The chain uses TRBV10-3 and TRBJ2-7; 9 bases are a match to TRBD1. The CDR3 extends over 14 amino acids. CDR1 is ENHRY, CDR2 SYGVKD, per germline. V shed 2 bases, J shed 7 bases, and the junction held 6 bases outside the gene matches. CDR3 loop: CAISEDRGAWEQYF. The CDR3 region has the DNA TGTGCCATCAGTGAGGACAGGGGGGCGTGGGAGCAGTACTTC.

This clone showed up just a few times. J is TRBJ2-5 and V is TRBV5-1, with 11 bases identical to TRBD2. From germline, CDR1 is SGHRS and CDR2 YFSETQ. V was clipped by 3 bases and J by 2 bases; unmatched bases: 6. The CDR3 runs to 16 residues. The CDR3 loop is CASSSGTSGLQETQYF. The CDR3 coding sequence is TGCGCCAGCAGCTCCGGGACTAGCGGCTTACAAGAGACCCAGTACTTC.

V is TRBV11-1 and J is TRBJ2-1; 7 nucleotides agree with TRBD1. CDR3 length equals 15 residues. With V trimmed by 5 bases and J by 2 bases, 6 bases remained unmatched. The germline V gene has CDR1 SGHAT and CDR2 FQDESV (reference sequence). The CDR3 coding sequence is TGTGCCAGCAGCCGCGGACAGGCGACCTACAATGAGCAGTTCTTC. It encodes CASSRGQATYNEQFF.

This clone was picked up a small number of times. The rearrangement links TRBV28 to TRBJ2-7, with a tentative D call TRBD1 (5 bases). The CDR3 is 15 amino acids. In germline, CDR1 is MDHEN, CDR2 SYDVKM. Deletions cut 3 bases from V and 4 bases from J, with 16 bases between. The CDR3 region has the DNA TGTGCCAGCAGTTTCTCCAGGGCTGAATCATACGAGCAGTACTTC. This gives the protein CASSFSRAESYEQYF.

In its sample, this clone was seen many times. J is TRBJ1-2 and V is TRBV23-1, with D uncertain. TRBV23-1 is flagged as an ORF with uncertain function. V lost 2 bases to trimming and J lost 0 bases, with 7 bases between them. This CDR3 contains 14 residues. CDR3 in DNA: TGCGCCAGCAGTCAAAACAGTTCTAACTATGGCTACACCTTC. This encodes CASSQNSSNYGYTF.

This clone was observed a handful of times. The chain links TRBV7-2 to TRBJ2-5; 12 bases fit TRBD2. Germline trimming cut 6 bases from V and 4 bases from J; bases unmatched to any gene: 9. Per germline, CDR1 SGHTA and CDR2 FQGNSA. CDR3 length: 16 residues. The CDR3 sequence: CASSLTSGRTRETQYF. CDR3 bases: TGTGCCAGCAGTCTAACTAGCGGGAGGACGCGAGAGACCCAGTACTTC.

This clone was seen more than once but under ten times. The chain recombines TRBV7-9 with TRBJ2-1; no firm D call. V was cut by 4 bases and J by 5 bases, with 9 bases left in between. This CDR3 has 13 residues. CDR1 and CDR2 (germline): SEHNR, FQNEAQ (reference sequence). The DNA for the CDR3 is TGTGCCAGCAGCTGGTTAGGAGACAATGAGCAGTTCTTC. Translation: CASSWLGDNEQFF.

The CDR3: CASSFRDRVGEKLFF. CDR3 sequence (DNA): TGTGCCAGCAGCTTTAGGGACAGGGTGGGTGAAAAACTGTTTTTT. The V call is TRBV7-7, the J call TRBJ1-4, with 9 bases aligning to TRBD1. The junction had 6 bases not matched to a gene; V was cut back by 3 bases and J by 7 bases. The CDR3 consists of 15 residues. Looked up from germline, CDR1 is SSHAT and CDR2 is FNYEAQ (reference sequence).

V gene TRBV7-3 combines with J gene TRBJ2-7; 14 bases are shared with TRBD2. V gave up 2 bases and J gave up 6 bases; unmatched junction bases: 0. Germline V lookup: CDR1 SGHTA, CDR2 FQGTGA. The length of the CDR3 is 14 residues. The CDR3 is CASSLGTSGSEQYF. DNA of the CDR3: TGTGCCAGCAGCTTAGGGACTAGCGGGAGCGAGCAGTACTTC.

This clone was observed a handful of times. V usage is TRBV7-8 and J usage is TRBJ1-5; no firm D call. This CDR3 comprises 14 residues. V shed 1 base and J shed 5 bases, with 9 bases lying between them. Germline loops: CDR1 SGHVS, CDR2 FQNEAQ. CDR3 bases: TGTGCCAGCAGCTTAGGGGCAGTGGATCAGCCCCAGCATTTT. Protein product: CASSLGAVDQPQHF.

Remarks on this clone: This specimen includes other DNA sequences encoding the same CDR3. The CDR3 sequence is CASSPSGFQETQYF. The DNA of the CDR3 is TGTGCCAGCAGCCCTAGCGGATTCCAAGAGACCCAGTACTTC. The chain couples TRBV7-3 to TRBJ2-5, with 7 positions matching TRBD2. The CDR3 has 14 amino acids. Trimming removed 5 bases from V and 1 base from J; junction bases left unmatched: 4. Germline values: CDR1 SGHTA, CDR2 FQGTGA.

This clone turned up a few times. This chain connects TRBV9 to TRBJ2-5; 8 positions agree with TRBD1. V trimming: 4 bases; J trimming: 4 bases; junction bases outside the gene matches: 9. CDR3 length: 15 amino acids. Germline V CDR1 and CDR2: SGDLS, YYNGEE. The CDR3 loop is CASSRRWTGTETQYF. The CDR3 nucleotides are TGTGCCAGCAGCCGCCGTTGGACAGGGACAGAGACCCAGTACTTC.

The gene calls are TRBV28 and TRBJ1-1, with D uncertain. Germline CDR1 reads MDHEN; CDR2 reads SYDVKM. The CDR3 contains 18 residues. With 2 bases removed from V and 0 bases from J, the gap between germline ends came to 19 bases. CDR3 region: CASSLIARIGGLNTEAFF. The CDR3 nucleotides read TGTGCCAGCAGTTTAATCGCCCGGATAGGCGGATTGAACACTGAAGCTTTCTTT.

There are a few counts of this clone. CDR3 DNA: TGTGCCAGCAGTTTTGACAGGTTCCCCTACGAGCAGTACTTC. Protein product: CASSFDRFPYEQYF. This chain links TRBV6-5 with TRBJ2-7; D may be TRBD1 (6 bases). Germline V gene data show CDR1 as MNHEY and CDR2 as SVGAGI. The CDR3 is made up of 14 amino acids. The germline V and J ends were trimmed by 4 bases and 2 bases, with 12 bases remaining between them.

Remarks on this clone: One end of the junction varies from germline; a read error may be responsible. The chain recombines TRBV5-4 with TRBJ2-1; 9 bases are shared with TRBD1. The V gene's germline CDR1 is SGHNT and CDR2 YYREEE (reference sequence). The CDR3 extends over 13 amino acids. CDR3 protein: CASSLTDRGEQFF. The CDR3 nucleotides are TGCGCCAGCAGCCTCACGGACAGGGGTGAGCAGTTCTTC.

The V gene is TRBV5-1, the J gene TRBJ2-7, with 9 positions matching TRBD2. The germline V gene has CDR1 SGHRS and CDR2 YFSETQ. There are 14 residues in the CDR3. The ends lost 0 bases at V and 3 bases at J; junction bases unmatched: 1. The CDR3 DNA is TGCGCCAGCAGCTTGGCTAGCGGGAACTACGAGCAGTACTTC. Residues: CASSLASGNYEQYF.

The V gene is TRBV25-1, the J gene TRBJ2-1, with D possibly matching TRBD2 (6 bases). Deletions cut 2 bases from V and 3 bases from J, with 8 bases between. This CDR3 is 14 amino acids long. Looked up from germline, CDR1 is MGHDK and CDR2 is SYGVNS. The CDR3 bases are TGTGCCAGCAGTGAACCGGGACTCTACAATGAGCAGTTCTTC. Protein sequence: CASSEPGLYNEQFF.

V and J are TRBV27 and TRBJ2-7; 7 bases map to TRBD1. V lost 6 bases to trimming and J lost 1 base; unmatched junction nucleotides: 3. The germline V gene encodes CDR1 MNHEY and CDR2 SMNVEV (reference sequence). This CDR3 comprises 13 residues. The CDR3 loop is CASRGQSSYEQYF. The CDR3 region has the DNA TGTGCCAGCAGGGGACAGTCATCCTACGAGCAGTACTTC.

The rearrangement uses TRBV2 and TRBJ2-3; 10 bases agree with TRBD2. After removal of 6 bases from V and 5 bases from J, the junction contained 5 bases not matched to a gene. Germline loops: CDR1 SNHLY, CDR2 FYNNEI. This CDR3 has 14 residues. The CDR3 sequence: CASRGAGGRDTQYF. In DNA form, the CDR3 reads TGTGCCAGCAGAGGAGCGGGAGGGCGAGATACGCAGTATTTT.